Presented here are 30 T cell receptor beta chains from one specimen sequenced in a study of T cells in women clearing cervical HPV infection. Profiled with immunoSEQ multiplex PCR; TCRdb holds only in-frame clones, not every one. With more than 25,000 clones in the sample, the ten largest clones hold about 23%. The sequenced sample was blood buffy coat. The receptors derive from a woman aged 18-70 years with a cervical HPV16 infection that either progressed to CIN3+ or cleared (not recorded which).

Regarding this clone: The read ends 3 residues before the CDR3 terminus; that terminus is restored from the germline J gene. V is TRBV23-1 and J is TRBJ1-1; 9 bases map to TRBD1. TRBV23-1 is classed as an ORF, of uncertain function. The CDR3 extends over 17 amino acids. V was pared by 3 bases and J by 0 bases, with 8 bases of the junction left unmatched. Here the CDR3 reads CASSQGLWTGVNTEAFF. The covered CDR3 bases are TGCGCCAGCAGTCAGGGTCTATGGACAGGGGTGAACACTGAA.

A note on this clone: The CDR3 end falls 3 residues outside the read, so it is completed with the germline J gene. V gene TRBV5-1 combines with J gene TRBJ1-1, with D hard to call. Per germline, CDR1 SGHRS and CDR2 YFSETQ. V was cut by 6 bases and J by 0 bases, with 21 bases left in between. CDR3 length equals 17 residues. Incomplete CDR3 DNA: TGCGCCAGCAAAGGCAGACTTGGCCTCGGCTTGAACACTGAA. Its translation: CASKGRLGLGLNTE. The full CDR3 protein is CASKGRLGLGLNTEAFF.

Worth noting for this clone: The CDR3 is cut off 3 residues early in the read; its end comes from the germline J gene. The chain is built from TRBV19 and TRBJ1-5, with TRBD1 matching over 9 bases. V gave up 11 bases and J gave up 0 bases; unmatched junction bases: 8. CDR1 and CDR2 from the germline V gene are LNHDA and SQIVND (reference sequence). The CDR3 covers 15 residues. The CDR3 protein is CASKRDRASNQPQHF. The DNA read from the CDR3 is TGTGCCTCAAAGAGGGACAGGGCTAGCAATCAGCCC.

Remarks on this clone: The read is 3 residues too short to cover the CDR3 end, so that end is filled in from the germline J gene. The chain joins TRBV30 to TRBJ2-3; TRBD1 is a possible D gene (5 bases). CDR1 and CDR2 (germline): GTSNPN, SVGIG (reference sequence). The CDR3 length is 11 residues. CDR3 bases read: TGTGCCTGGAGTACAGGAGAGACG. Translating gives CAWSTGET. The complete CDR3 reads CAWSTGETQYF.

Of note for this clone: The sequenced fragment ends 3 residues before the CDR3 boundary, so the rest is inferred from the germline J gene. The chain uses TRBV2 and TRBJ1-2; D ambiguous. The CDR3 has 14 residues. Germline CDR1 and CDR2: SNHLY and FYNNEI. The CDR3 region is CASKVTSGVGDYTF. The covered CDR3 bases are TGTGCCAGCAAGGTGACTAGCGGTGTTGGTGAC.

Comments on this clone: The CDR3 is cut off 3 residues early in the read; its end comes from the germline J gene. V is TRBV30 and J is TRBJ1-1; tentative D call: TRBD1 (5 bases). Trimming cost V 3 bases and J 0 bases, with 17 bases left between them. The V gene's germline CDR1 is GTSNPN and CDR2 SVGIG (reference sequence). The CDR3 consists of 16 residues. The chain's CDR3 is CAWRSTLRGLNTEAFF. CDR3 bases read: TGTGCCTGGAGATCCACATTAAGGGGCTTGAACACTGAA. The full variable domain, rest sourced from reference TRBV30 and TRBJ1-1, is SQTIHQWPATLVQPVGSPLSLECTVEGTSNPNLYWYRQAAGRGLQLLFYSVGIGQISSEVPQNLSASRPQDRQFILSSKKLLLSDSGFYLCAWRSTLRGLNTEAFFGQGTRLTVV.

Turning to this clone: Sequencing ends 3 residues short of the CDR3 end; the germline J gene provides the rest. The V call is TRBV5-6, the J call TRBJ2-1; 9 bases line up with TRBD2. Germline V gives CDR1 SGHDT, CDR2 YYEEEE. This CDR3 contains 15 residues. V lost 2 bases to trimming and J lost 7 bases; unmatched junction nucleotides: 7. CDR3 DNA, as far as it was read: TGTGCCAGCAGCTTTGGCGGGAGGGCCTCGAATGAG. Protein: CASSFGGRASNE. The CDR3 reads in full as CASSFGGRASNEQFF.

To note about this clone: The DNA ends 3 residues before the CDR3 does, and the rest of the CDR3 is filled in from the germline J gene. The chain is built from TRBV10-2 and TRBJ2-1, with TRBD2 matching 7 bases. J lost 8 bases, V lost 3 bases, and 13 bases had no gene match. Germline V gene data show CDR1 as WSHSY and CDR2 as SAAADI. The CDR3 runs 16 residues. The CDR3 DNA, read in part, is TGCGCCAGCAGTGATCAAGGACTAGTTGGGTCAGATGAG. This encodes CASSDQGLVGSDE. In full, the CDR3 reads CASSDQGLVGSDEQFF.

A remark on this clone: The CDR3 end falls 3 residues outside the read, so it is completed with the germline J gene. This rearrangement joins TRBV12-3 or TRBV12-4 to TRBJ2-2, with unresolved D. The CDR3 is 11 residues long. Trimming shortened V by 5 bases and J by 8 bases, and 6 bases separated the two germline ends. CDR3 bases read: TGTGCCAGCAGTCCCCGGGGGGAG. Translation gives CASSPRGE. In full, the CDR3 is CASSPRGELFF.

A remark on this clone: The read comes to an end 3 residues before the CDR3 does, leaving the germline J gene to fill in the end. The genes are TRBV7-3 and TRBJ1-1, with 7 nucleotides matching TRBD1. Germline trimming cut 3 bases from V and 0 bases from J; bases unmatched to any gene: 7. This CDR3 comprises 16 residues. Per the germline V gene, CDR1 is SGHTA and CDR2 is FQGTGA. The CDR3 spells CASSFTSGTVNTEAFF. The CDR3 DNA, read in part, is TGTGCCAGCAGCTTTACTTCCGGGACAGTGAACACTGAA. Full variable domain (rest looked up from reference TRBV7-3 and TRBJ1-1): GAGVSQTPSNKVTEKGKYVELRCDPISGHTALYWYRQSLGQGPEFLIYFQGTGAADDSGLPNDRFFAVRPEGSVSTLKIQRTERGDSAVYLCASSFTSGTVNTEAFFGQGTRLTVV.

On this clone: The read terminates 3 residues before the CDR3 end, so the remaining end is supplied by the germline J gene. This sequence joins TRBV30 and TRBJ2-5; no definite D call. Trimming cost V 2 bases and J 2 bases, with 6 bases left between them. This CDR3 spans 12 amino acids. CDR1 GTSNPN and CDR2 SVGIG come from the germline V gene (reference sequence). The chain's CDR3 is CAWSPGQETQYF. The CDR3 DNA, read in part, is TGTGCCTGGAGTCCGGGTCAAGAGACC.

The sequenced part of the CDR3 DNA is TGTGCCAGCAGCCTGGGACAGGCCTACAATGAG. This codes for CASSLGQAYNE. The CDR3, in full, reads CASSLGQAYNEQFF. This chain links TRBV11-2 with TRBJ2-1; TRBD1 aligns across 8 bases. Coverage ceases 3 residues before the CDR3 finishes, and the germline J gene fills in the end. The CDR3 loop spans 14 amino acids. CDR1 is SGHAT, CDR2 FQNNGV, per germline. The trim removed 5 bases at V and 2 bases at J, leaving 2 bases unmatched. Drawing the rest from reference TRBV11-2 and TRBJ2-1, the complete variable domain is EAGVAQSPRYKIIEKRQSVAFWCNPISGHATLYWYQQILGQGPKLLIQFQNNGVVDDSQLPKDRFSAERLKGVDSTLKIQPAKLEDSAVYLCASSLGQAYNEQFFGPGTRLTVL.

CDR3 bases read: TGTGCCAGCAGGGAGAGACAGGGATTTTTATACGAG. It is translated as CASRERQGFLYE. From start to end, the CDR3 is CASRERQGFLYEQYF. The genes are TRBV2 and TRBJ2-7, with 7 bases aligning to TRBD1. The read gets to within 3 residues of the CDR3 end, and the germline J gene fills in the rest. This CDR3 is built from 15 residues. Germline CDR1 reads SNHLY; CDR2 reads FYNNEI. After removal of 6 bases from V and 4 bases from J, the junction contained 12 bases not matched to a gene.

The sequenced CDR3 bases are TGTGCCAGCAGCGCTGGACAGGGAAATCACAATGAG. Residues: CASSAGQGNHNE. The full CDR3 protein is CASSAGQGNHNEQFF. The chain employs TRBV7-9 and TRBJ2-1, with 8 bases fitting TRBD1. The sequenced fragment ends 3 residues before the CDR3 boundary, so the rest is inferred from the germline J gene. The CDR3 is made up of 15 amino acids. The junction had 8 bases not matched to a gene; V was cut back by 5 bases and J by 5 bases. Germline values: CDR1 SEHNR, CDR2 FQNEAQ (reference sequence).

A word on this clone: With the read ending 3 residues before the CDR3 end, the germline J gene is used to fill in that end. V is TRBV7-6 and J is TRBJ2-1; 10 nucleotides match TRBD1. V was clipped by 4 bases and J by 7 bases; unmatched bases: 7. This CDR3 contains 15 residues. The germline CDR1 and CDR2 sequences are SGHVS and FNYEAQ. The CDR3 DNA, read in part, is TGTGCCAGCAGCTCCCCGACAGGGGGCATAAATGAG. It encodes CASSSPTGGINE. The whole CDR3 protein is CASSSPTGGINEQFF.

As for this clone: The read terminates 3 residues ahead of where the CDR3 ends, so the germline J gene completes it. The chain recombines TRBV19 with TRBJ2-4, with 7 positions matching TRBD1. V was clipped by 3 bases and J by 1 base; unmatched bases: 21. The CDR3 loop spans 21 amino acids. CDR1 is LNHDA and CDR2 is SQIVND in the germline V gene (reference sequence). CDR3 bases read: TGTGCCAGTAGTATTTCGCGTGGGACAGAAACGACGCCTCGGGCCAAAAACATT. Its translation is CASSISRGTETTPRAKNI. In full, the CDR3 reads CASSISRGTETTPRAKNIQYF.

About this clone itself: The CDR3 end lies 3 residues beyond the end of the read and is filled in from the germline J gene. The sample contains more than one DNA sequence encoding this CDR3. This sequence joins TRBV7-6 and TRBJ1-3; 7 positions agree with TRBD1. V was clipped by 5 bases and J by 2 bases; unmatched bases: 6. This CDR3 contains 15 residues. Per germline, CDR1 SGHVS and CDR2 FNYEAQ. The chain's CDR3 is CASSVRGGAGNTIYF. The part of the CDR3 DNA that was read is TGTGCCAGCAGCGTAAGAGGGGGCGCTGGAAACACC. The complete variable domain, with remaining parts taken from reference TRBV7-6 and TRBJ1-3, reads GAGVSQSPRYKVTKRGQDVALRCDPISGHVSLYWYRQALGQGPEFLTYFNYEAQQDKSGLPNDRFSAERPEGSISTLTIQRTEQRDSAMYRCASSVRGGAGNTIYFGEGSWLTVV.

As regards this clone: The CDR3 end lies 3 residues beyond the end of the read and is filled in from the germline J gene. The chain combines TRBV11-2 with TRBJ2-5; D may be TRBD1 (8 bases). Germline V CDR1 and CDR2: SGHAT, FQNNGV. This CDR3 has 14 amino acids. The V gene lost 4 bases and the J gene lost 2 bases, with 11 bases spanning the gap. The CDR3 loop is CASSSQGGQETQYF. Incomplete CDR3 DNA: TGTGCCAGCAGCTCACAGGGGGGGCAAGAGACC.

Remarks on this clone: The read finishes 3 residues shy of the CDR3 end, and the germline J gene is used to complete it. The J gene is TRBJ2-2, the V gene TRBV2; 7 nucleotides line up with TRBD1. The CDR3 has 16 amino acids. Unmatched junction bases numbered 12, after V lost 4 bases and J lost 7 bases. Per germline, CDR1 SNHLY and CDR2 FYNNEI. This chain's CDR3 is CASSGQLGTEGGELFF. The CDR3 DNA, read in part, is TGTGCCAGCAGTGGGCAGTTAGGGACAGAGGGCGGGGAG.

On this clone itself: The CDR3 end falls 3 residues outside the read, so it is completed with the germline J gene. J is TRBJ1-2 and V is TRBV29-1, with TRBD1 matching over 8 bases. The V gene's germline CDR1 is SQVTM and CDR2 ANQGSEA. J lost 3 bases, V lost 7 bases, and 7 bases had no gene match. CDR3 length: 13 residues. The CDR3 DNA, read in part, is TGCAGCGCAAGGACAGGGCTTGACTATGGC. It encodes CSARTGLDYG. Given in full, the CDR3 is CSARTGLDYGYTF.

Here the CDR3 reads CSARSMARGMLEQYF. The sequenced CDR3 bases are TGCAGTGCTAGATCGATGGCAAGGGGGATGCTCGAG. The chain uses TRBV20-1 and TRBJ2-7, with a possible D match to TRBD1 (6 bases). The read comes to an end 3 residues before the CDR3 does, leaving the germline J gene to fill in the end. The V end lost 2 bases, the J end lost 6 bases, and 20 bases lay between the germline ends. CDR1 and CDR2 from the germline V gene are DFQATT and SNEGSKA (reference sequence). CDR3 size: 15 residues.

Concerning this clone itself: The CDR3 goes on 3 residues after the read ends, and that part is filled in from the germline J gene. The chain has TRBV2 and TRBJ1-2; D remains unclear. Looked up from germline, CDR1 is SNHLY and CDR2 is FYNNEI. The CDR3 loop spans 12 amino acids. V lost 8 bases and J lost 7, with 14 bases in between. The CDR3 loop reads CASGRVEGGYTF. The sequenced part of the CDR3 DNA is TGTGCCAGCGGGCGAGTTGAGGGTGGC.

The CDR3 is CASSTTSGFTDTQYF. The CDR3 DNA, read in part, is TGTGCCAGCAGCACTACTAGCGGGTTCACAGATACG. V gene TRBV7-9 combines with J gene TRBJ2-3, with TRBD2 matching 9 bases. The CDR3 is cut off 3 residues early in the read; its end comes from the germline J gene. V lost 5 bases, J lost 2 bases, and 5 bases stayed unmatched. Germline CDR1 reads SEHNR; CDR2 reads FQNEAQ (reference sequence). The CDR3 extends over 15 amino acids.

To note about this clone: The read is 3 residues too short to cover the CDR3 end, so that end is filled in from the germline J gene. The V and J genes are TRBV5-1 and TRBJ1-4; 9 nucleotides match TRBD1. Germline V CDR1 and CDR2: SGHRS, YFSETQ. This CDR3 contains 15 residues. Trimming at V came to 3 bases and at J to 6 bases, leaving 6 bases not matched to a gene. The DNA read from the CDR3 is TGCGCCAGCAGCTCCCGGACAGGGGCGGATGAAAAA. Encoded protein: CASSSRTGADEK. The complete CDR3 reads CASSSRTGADEKLFF.

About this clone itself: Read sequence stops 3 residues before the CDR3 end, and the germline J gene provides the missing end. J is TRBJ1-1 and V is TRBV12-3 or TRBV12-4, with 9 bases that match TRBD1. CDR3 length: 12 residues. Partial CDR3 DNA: TGTGCCAGCAGTCTCGGACAGGGGTGG. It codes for CASSLGQGW. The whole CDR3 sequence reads CASSLGQGWAFF.

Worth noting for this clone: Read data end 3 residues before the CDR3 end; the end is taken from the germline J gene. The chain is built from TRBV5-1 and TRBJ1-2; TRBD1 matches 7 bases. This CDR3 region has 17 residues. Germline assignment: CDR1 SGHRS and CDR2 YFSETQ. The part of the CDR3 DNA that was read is TGCGCCAGCAGCTTACTGGGTCACAGGGGACATCTGGGGGGC. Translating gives CASSLLGHRGHLGG. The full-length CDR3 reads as CASSLLGHRGHLGGYTF.

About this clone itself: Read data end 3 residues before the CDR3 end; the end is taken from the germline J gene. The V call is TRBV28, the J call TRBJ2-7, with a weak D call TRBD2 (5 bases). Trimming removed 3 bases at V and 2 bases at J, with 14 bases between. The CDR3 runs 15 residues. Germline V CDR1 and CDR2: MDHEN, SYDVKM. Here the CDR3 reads CASSLPGSSAYEQYF. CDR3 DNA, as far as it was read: TGTGCCAGCAGTTTGCCGGGGTCCTCAGCCTACGAG.

CDR3 in amino acids: CASSLDVSYDYTF. Incomplete CDR3 DNA: TGTGCCAGCAGCTTGGATGTATCCTACGAC. V usage is TRBV5-6 and J usage is TRBJ1-2, with no clear D. The read gets to within 3 residues of the CDR3 end, and the germline J gene fills in the rest. CDR3 size: 13 residues. The germline V gene encodes CDR1 SGHDT and CDR2 YYEEEE.

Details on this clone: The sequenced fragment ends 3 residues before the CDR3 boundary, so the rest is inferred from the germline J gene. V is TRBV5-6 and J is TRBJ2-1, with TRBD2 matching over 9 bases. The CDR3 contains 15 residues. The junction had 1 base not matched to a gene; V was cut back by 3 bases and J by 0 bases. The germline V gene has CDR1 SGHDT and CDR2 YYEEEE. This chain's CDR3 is CASSYSGSSYNEQFF. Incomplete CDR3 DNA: TGTGCCAGCAGCTATAGCGGGAGCTCCTACAATGAG.

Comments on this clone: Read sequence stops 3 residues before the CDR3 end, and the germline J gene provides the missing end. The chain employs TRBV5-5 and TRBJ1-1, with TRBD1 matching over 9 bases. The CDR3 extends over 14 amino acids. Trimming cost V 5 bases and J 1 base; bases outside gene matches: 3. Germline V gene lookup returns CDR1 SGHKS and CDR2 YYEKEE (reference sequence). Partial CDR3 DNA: TGTGCCAGCAGATCGGGACAGGGGAACACTGAA. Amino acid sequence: CASRSGQGNTE. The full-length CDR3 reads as CASRSGQGNTEAFF. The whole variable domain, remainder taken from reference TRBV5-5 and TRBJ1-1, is DAGVTQSPTHLIKTRGQQVTLRCSPISGHKSVSWYQQVLGQGPQFIFQYYEKEERGRGNFPDRFSARQFPNYSSELNVNALLLGDSALYLCASRSGQGNTEAFFGQGTRLTVV.